This T cell receptor (beta chain) comes out of a study of beta chain features in type 1 diabetes. Study at large: Comparable age, gender and cell yields were observed in patients relative to healthy donors. Sorted cells numbering some 110,000,000 were examined across all samples.

The authors reverse transcribed all of the isolated RNA, so sequencing captured expressed TCRB transcripts. Method: immunoSEQ multiplex PCR; TCRdb's copy keeps in-frame clones and lacks some. The sample includes 680,000 or so clones, about an eighth seen only once; the top ten take 0.02% to 0.025%. Points from the study as a whole: Patients with type 1 diabetes carried fewer insertions and had more deletions at their VDJ junctions. Researchers report that Type 1 diabetes patients had moderately but significantly shorter TCRB CDR3s across all four CD4+ subsets.

Purity above 95% was achieved in all sorted populations. In the case of this clone: Its antigen remains unknown.

The CDR3 consists of 13 residues. Germline CDR1 and CDR2: SGHDT and YYEEEE. The V gene lost 4 bases and the J gene lost 4 bases, with 12 bases spanning the gap. The sample taken for sequencing was naive CD4+ T cells from blood. V gene TRBV5-6 combines with J gene TRBJ2-7, with D perhaps matching TRBD2 (5 bases). The sequence was collected from a young man with type 1 diabetes. CDR3 bases: TGTGCCAGCAGCCCTCGGGGTAGATACGAGCAGTACTTC. It is translated as CASSPRGRYEQYF.